This T cell receptor (beta chain) was retrieved from a study of blood T cell repertoires in COVID-19. Sequencing was performed with immunoSEQ multiplex PCR; in TCRdb, only in-frame clones are kept and a portion is missing. The data show some 290,000 clones, approximately 87% seen once. This clone was found a few times. V gave up 10 bases and J gave up 4 bases; unmatched junction bases: 5. Germline loops: CDR1 LNHDA, CDR2 SQIVND (reference sequence). This CDR3 has 13 residues. This rearrangement joins TRBV19 to TRBJ1-5, with TRBD1 matching 9 bases. The sequence was collected from a man between 60 and 70 years old who had recovered from COVID-19. Sequencing input: peripheral blood. CDR3 loop: CATEGTGNQPQHF. For the CDR3, the DNA is TGTGCCACCGAAGGGACAGGGAATCAGCCCCAGCATTTT. Filled out from reference TRBV19 and TRBJ1-5, the complete variable domain reads DGGITQSPKYLFRKEGQNVTLSCEQNLNHDAMYWYRQDPGQGLRLIYYSQIVNDFQKGDIAEGYSVSREKKESFPLTVTSAQKNPTAFYLCATEGTGNQPQHFGDGTRLSIL.